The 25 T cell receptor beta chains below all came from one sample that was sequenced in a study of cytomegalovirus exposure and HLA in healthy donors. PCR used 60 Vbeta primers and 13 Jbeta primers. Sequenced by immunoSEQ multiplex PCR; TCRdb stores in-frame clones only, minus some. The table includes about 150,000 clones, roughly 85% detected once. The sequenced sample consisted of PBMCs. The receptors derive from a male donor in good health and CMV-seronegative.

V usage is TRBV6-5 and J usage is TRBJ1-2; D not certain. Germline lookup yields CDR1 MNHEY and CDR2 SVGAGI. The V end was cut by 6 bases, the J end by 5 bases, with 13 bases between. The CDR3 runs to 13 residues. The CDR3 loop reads CASRRTVQYGYTF. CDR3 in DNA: TGTGCCAGCAGGAGAACAGTGCAATATGGCTACACCTTC.

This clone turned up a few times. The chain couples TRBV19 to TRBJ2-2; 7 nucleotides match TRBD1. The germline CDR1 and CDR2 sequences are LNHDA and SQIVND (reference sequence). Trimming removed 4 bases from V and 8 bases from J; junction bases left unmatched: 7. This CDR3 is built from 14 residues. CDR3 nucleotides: TGTGCCAGTAGTAGTATGACAGGGAAGGGGGAGCTGTTTTTT. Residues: CASSSMTGKGELFF.

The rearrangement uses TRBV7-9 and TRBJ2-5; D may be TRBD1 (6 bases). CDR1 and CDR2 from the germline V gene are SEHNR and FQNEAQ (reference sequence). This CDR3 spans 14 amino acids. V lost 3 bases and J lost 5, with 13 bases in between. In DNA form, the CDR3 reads TGTGCCAGCAGCTTCGCAGGGGTTGTTGAGACCCAGTACTTC. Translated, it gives CASSFAGVVETQYF.

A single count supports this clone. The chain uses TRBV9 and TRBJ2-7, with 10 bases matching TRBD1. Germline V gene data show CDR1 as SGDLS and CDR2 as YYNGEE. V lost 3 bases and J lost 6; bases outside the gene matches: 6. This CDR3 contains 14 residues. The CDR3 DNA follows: TGTGCCAGCAGCGGTGCCGGGACAGGGGTCGAGCAGTACTTC. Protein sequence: CASSGAGTGVEQYF.

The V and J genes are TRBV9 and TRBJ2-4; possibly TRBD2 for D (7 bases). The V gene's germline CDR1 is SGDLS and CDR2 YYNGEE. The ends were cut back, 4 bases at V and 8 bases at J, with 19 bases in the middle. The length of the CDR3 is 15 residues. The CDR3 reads CASSPGGPRRDIQYF. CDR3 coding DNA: TGTGCCAGCAGCCCCGGGGGGCCGCGCAGGGACATTCAGTACTTC.

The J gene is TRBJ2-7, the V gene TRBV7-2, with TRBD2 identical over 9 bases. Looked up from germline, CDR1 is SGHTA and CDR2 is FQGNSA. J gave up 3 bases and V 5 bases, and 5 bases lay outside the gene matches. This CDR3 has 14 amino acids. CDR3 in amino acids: CASSQSGGRYEQYF. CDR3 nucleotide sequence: TGTGCCAGCAGCCAGAGCGGGGGGCGCTACGAGCAGTACTTC.

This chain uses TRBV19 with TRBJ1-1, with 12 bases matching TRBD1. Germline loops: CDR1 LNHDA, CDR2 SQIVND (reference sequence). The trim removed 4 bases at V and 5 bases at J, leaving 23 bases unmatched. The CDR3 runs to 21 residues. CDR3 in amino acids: CASSRGGRRGGTGGAETEAFF. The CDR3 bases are TGTGCCAGTAGTAGGGGGGGGAGGCGGGGAGGGACAGGGGGCGCCGAGACTGAAGCTTTCTTT.

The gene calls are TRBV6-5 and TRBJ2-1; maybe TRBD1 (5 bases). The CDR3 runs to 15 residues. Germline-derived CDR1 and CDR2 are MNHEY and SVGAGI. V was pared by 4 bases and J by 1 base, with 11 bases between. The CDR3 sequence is CASSSTDGSYNEQFF. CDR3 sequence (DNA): TGTGCCAGCAGTTCGACAGACGGTTCCTACAATGAGCAGTTCTTC.

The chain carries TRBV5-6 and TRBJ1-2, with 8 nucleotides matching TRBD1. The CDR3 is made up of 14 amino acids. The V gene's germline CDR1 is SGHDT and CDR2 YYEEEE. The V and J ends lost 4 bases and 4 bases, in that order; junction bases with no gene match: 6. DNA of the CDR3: TGTGCCAGCAGCGGAACAGGGGGAAGCTATGGCTACACCTTC. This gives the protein CASSGTGGSYGYTF.

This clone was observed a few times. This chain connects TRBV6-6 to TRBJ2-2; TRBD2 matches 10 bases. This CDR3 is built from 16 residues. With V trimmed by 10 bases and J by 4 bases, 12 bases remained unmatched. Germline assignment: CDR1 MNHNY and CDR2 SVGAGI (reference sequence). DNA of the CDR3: TGTGCCACCTCTATGAGCGGGAGGGCGGGCACCGGGGAGCTGTTTTTT. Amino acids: CATSMSGRAGTGELFF.

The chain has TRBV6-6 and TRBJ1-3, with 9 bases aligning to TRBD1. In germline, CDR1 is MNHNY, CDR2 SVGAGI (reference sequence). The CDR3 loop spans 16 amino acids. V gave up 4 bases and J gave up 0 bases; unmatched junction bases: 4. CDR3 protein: CASSLQGANSGNTIYF. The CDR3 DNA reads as TGTGCCAGCAGTTTACAGGGGGCCAACTCTGGAAACACCATATATTTT.

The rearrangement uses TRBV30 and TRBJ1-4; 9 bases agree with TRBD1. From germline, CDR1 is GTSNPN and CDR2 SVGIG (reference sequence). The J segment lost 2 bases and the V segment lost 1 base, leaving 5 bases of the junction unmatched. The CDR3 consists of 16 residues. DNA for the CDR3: TGTGCCTGGAGTGCGGACAGGGGCTGGACTAATGAAAAACTGTTTTTT. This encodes CAWSADRGWTNEKLFF.

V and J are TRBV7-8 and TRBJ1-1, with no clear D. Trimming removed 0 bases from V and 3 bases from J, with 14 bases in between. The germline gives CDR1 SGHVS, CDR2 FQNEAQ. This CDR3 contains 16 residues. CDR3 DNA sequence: TGTGCCAGCAGCTTAGCGTCCTTGGGCCTTCACACTGAAGCTTTCTTT. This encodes CASSLASLGLHTEAFF.

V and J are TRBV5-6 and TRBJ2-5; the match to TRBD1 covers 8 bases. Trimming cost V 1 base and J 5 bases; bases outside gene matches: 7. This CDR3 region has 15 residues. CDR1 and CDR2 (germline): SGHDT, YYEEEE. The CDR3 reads CASSLKDRAGETQYF. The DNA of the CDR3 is TGTGCCAGCAGCTTGAAGGACAGGGCGGGCGAGACCCAGTACTTC.

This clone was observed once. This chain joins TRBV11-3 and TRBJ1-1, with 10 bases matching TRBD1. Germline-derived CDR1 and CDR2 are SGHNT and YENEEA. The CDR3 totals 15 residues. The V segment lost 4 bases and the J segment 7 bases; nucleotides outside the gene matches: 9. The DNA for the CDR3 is TGTGCCAGCAGCTCGCGATCGGGACAGGGGATTGAAGCTTTCTTT. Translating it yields CASSSRSGQGIEAFF.

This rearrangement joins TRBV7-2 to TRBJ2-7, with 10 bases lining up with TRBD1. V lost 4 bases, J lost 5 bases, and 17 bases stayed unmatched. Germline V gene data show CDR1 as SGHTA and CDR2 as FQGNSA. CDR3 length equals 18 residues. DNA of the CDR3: TGTGCCAGCAGCTCCCGGGACAGGGGTACTATCGTTTCTGACGAGCAGTACTTC. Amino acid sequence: CASSSRDRGTIVSDEQYF.

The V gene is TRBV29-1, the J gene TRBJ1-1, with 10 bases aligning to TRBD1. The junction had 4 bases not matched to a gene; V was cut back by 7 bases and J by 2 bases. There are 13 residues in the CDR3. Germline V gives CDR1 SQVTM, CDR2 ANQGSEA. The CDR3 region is CSGTTGGNTEAFF. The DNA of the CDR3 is TGCAGCGGAACGACAGGGGGCAACACTGAAGCTTTCTTT.

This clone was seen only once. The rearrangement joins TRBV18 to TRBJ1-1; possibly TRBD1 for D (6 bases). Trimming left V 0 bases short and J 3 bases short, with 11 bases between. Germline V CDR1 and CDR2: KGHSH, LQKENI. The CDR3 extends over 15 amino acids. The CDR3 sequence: CASSPPPGEYTEAFF. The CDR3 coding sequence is TGTGCCAGCTCACCACCGCCAGGGGAGTACACTGAAGCTTTCTTT.

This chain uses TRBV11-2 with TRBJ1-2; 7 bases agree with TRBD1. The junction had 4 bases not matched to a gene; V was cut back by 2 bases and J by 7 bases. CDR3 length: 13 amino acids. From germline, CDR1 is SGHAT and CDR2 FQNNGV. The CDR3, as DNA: TGTGCCAGCAGCTTATTGCAGGGGGGTGGCTACACCTTC. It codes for CASSLLQGGGYTF.

CDR3 sequence: CASSPTSGRPSYEQYF. CDR3 coding DNA: TGCGCCAGCAGCCCTACTAGCGGGAGGCCTTCCTACGAGCAGTACTTC. This chain connects TRBV5-1 to TRBJ2-7, with 12 bases that match TRBD2. The CDR3 runs to 16 residues. Per the germline V gene, CDR1 is SGHRS and CDR2 is YFSETQ. The J segment lost 1 base and the V segment lost 4 bases, leaving 6 bases of the junction unmatched. Filled out from reference TRBV5-1 and TRBJ2-7, the complete variable domain reads KAGVTQTPRYLIKTRGQQVTLSCSPISGHRSVSWYQQTPGQGLQFLFEYFSETQRNKGNFPGRFSGRQFSNSRSEMNVSTLELGDSALYLCASSPTSGRPSYEQYFGPGTRLTVT.

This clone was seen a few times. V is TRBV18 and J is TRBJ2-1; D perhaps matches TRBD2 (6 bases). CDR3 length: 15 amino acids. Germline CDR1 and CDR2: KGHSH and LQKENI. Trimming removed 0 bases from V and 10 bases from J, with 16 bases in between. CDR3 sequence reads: CASSPPQGRGREQFF. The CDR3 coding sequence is TGTGCCAGCTCACCACCTCAGGGACGGGGGAGGGAGCAGTTCTTC.

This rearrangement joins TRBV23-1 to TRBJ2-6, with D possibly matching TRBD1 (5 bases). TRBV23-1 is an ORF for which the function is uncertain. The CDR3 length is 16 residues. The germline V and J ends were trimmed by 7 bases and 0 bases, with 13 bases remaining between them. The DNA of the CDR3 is TGCGCCAGCAAATCCGAGACAGTCTCTGGGGCCAACGTCCTGACTTTC. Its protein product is CASKSETVSGANVLTF.

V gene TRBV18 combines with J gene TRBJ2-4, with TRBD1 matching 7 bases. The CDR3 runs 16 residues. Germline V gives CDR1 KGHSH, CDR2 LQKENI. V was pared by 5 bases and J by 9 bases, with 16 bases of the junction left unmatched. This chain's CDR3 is CASSSSLDRVSGIQYF. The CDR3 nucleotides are TGTGCCAGCTCATCAAGCCTCGACAGGGTGTCCGGCATTCAGTACTTC.

CDR3 bases: TGTGCCAGCAGCCTTGGACAGGCCCCGCAGTATTTT. The encoded protein is CASSLGQAPQYF. The chain is built from TRBV5-4 and TRBJ2-3; 7 bases match TRBD1. The J segment lost 10 bases and the V segment lost 4 bases, leaving 6 bases of the junction unmatched. Germline values: CDR1 SGHNT, CDR2 YYREEE (reference sequence). The CDR3 spans 12 residues.

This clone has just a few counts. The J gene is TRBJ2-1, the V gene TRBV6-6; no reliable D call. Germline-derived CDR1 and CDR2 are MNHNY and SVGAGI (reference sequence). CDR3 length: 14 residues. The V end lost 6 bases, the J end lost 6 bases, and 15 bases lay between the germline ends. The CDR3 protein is CASSSTAGGNEQFF. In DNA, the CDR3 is TGTGCCAGCAGCTCGACTGCCGGCGGCAATGAGCAGTTCTTC.